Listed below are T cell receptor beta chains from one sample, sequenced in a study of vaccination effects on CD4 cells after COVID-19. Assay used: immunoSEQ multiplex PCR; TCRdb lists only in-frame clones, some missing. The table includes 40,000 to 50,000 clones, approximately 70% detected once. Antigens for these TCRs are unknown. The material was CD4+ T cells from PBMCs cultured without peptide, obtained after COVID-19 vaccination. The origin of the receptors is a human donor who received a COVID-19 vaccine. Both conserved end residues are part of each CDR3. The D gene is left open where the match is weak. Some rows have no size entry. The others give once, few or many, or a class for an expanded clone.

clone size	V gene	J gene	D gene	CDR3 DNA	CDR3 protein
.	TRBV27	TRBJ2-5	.	TGTGCCAGCAGTTTTAGGGGGGCTCGACGGGAGACCCAGTACTTC	CASSFRGARRETQYF
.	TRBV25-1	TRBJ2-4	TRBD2	TGTGCCAGCAGTGAAACTAGCGGGGGGCCTGGAAACATTCAGTACTTC	CASSETSGGPGNIQYF
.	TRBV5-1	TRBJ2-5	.	TGCGCCAGCAGCTTGGGCCCCGGGCCCACGGGGGAGACCCAGTACTTC	CASSLGPGPTGETQYF
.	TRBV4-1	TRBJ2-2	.	TGCGCCAGCAGCCGGGGATCCGGGTGGGACACCGGGGAGCTGTTTTTT	CASSRGSGWDTGELFF
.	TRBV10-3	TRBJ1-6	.	TGTGCCATCAGTGAGATGGGGGATGAGAGTTCACCCCTCCACTTT	CAISEMGDESSPLHF
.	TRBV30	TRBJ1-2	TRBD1	TGTGCCTGGAGTGCGGGACAGGCCTATGGCTACACCTTC	CAWSAGQAYGYTF
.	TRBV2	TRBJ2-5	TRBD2	TGTGCCAGCAGTGAGCAAGGACTAGCGGGGGAGACCCAGTACTTC	CASSEQGLAGETQYF
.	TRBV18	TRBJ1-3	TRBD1	TGTGCCAGCTCACCCGGACAGGGCGGTTCGGGAAACACCATATATTTT	CASSPGQGGSGNTIYF
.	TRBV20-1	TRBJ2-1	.	TGCAGTGCCGTTGGAGAGGGTGAGCAGTTCTTC	CSAVGEGEQFF
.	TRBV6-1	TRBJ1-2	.	TGTGCCAGCAGTGACGACAGGAGGAAAATTAACTATGGCTACACCTTC	CASSDDRRKINYGYTF
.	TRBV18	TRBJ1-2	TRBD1	TGTGCCAGCTCATCCCAGGGGGCGCGAGGCTATGGCTACACCTTC	CASSSQGARGYGYTF
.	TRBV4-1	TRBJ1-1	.	TGCGCCAGCAGCCAAATGGAGAACACTGAAGCTTTCTTT	CASSQMENTEAFF
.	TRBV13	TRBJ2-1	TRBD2	TGTGCCAGCAGCTTACAGCCCGGTGCTAGCGGGTCCGGGGGGCAGTTCTTC	CASSLQPGASGSGGQFF
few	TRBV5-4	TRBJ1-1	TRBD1	TGTGCCAGCAGCTTGGTAGGGGGCGCATTGTACACTGAAGCTTTCTTT	CASSLVGGALYTEAFF
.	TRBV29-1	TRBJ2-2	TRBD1	TGCAGCGTTGACGAGGGGGCTGGGGAGCTGTTTTTT	CSVDEGAGELFF
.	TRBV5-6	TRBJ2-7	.	TGTGCCAGCACGCGTCGGGCGGTGGCCCCGCGGGAGCAGTACTTC	CASTRRAVAPREQYF
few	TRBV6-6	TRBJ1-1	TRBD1	TGTGCCAGCAGTTACCCGAGGAGGGGGCTGAACACTGAAGCTTTCTTT	CASSYPRRGLNTEAFF
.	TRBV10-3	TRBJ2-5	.	TGTGCCATCAGTGAGTCGGTAGGGTTGGAGACCCAGTACTTC	CAISESVGLETQYF
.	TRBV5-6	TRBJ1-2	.	TGTGCCAGCAGCTTCAAGAACACTAACTATGGCTACACCTTC	CASSFKNTNYGYTF
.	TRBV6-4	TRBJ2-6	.	TGTGCCAGCAGTGACTCGGGGGTCTCTGGGGCCAACGTCCTGACTTTC	CASSDSGVSGANVLTF
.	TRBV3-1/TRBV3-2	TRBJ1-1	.	TGTGCCAGCAGCCAGCCGGGAGTCACTGAAGCTTTCTTT	CASSQPGVTEAFF
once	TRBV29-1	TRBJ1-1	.	TGCAGCGTTGATAGTGACGCGAACACTGAAGCTTTCTTT	CSVDSDANTEAFF
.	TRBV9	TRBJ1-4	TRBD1	TGTGCCAGCAGCGTAGGGACAGGGGGAAGTGAAAAACTGTTTTTT	CASSVGTGGSEKLFF
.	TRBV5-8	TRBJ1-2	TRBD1	TGTGCCAGCACCCTCACAGGGGGCGCTGGCTACACCTTC	CASTLTGGAGYTF
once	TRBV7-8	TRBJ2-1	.	TGTGCCAGCAGCTACGGTCGGGACTCAGGGCCTGAGCAGTTCTTC	CASSYGRDSGPEQFF
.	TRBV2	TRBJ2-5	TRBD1	TGTGCCAGCAGTGCAGGGACAGGGCCCCAAGAGACCCAGTACTTC	CASSAGTGPQETQYF
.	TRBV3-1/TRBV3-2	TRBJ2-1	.	TGTGCCAGCAGTCGGGCGTACGGAACCCCCCGCTCCTACAATGAGCAGTTCTTC	CASSRAYGTPRSYNEQFF
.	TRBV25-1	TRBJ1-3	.	TGTGCCAGCAGTGATTTCCACTCTGGAAACACCATATATTTT	CASSDFHSGNTIYF
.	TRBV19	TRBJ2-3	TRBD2	TGTGCCAGTAGTATAGATACCGGGACTAGCGCCACAGATACGCAGTATTTT	CASSIDTGTSATDTQYF
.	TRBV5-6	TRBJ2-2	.	TGTGCCAGCAGCTTGGAAACCACCGGGGAGCTGTTTTTT	CASSLETTGELFF
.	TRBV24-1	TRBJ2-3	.	TGTGCCACCAGTGATCCCTCAGGGGCTAGCGGCTACACAGATACGCAGTATTTT	CATSDPSGASGYTDTQYF
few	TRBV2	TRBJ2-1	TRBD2	TGTGCCAGCGAGCTTTGGGGACTAGCGGGGGGGCTCAATGAGCAGTTCTTC	CASELWGLAGGLNEQFF
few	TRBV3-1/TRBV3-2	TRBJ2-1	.	TGTGCCAGCAGCCCCCGGAGGGACGGTGAGCAGTTCTTC	CASSPRRDGEQFF
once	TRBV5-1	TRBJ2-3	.	TGCGCCAGCAGCTTGGATCGGGGGATAGATACGCAGTATTTT	CASSLDRGIDTQYF
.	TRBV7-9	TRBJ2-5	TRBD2	TGTGCCAGCAGCCGGGGGGATACATGGGAAGAGACCCAGTACTTC	CASSRGDTWEETQYF
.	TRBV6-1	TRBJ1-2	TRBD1	TGTGCCAGCAGTGAATATTCGGGACAGACTAACTATGGCTACACCTTC	CASSEYSGQTNYGYTF
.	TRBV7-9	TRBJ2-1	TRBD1	TGTGCCAGCAGCTTAGTGTCGTTCCGGGACAGGGGCACTTACAATGAGCAGTTCTTC	CASSLVSFRDRGTYNEQFF
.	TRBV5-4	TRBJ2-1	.	TGTGCCAGCAGCTCCGACGGAGCTCGGAATGAGCAGTTCTTC	CASSSDGARNEQFF
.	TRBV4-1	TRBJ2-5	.	TGCGCCAGCAGCCAAGATGTGGAAGAGACCCAGTACTTC	CASSQDVEETQYF
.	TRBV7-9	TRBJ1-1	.	TGTGCCAGCAGCTTAGGCGCCGGGGACACTGAAGCTTTCTTT	CASSLGAGDTEAFF
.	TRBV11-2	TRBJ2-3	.	TGTGCCAGCAGCTTTAGTGGAGGGATTATAGCGCAAGATACGCAGTATTTT	CASSFSGGIIAQDTQYF
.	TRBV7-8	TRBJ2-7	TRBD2	TGTGCCAGCAGCTTAGATGTTAGCGGGGGGGCTGCATCCTACGAGCAGTACTTC	CASSLDVSGGAASYEQYF
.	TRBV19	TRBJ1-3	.	TGTGCCAGTAGTGTCCGTCAGGGTCAGCGTTCTGGAAACACCATATATTTT	CASSVRQGQRSGNTIYF
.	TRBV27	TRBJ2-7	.	TGTGCCAGCAGTTTTGGCAGGGACTACGAGCAGTACTTC	CASSFGRDYEQYF
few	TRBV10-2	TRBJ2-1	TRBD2	TGCGCCAGCAAAAGGCGGGAGGCTGGCAATGAGCAGTTCTTC	CASKRREAGNEQFF
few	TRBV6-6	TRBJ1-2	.	TGTGCCAGCAAAACGGGGGACTATGGCTACACCTTC	CASKTGDYGYTF
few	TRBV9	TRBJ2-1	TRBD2	TGTGCCAGCAGCGTTACGAGCGGGAGAGATTACAATGAGCAGTTCTTC	CASSVTSGRDYNEQFF
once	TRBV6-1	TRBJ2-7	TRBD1	TGTGCCAGCAGTGAACTGGGACAGGGTGCGTCCTACGAGCAGTACTTC	CASSELGQGASYEQYF
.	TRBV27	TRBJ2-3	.	TGTGCCAGCAGCCGGAAGACGGCTGGGTGGGGGCAGTATTTT	CASSRKTAGWGQYF
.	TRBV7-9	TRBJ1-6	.	TGTGCCAGCTCAACCGCCGGGGGAGGTTATTCACCCCTCCACTTT	CASSTAGGGYSPLHF
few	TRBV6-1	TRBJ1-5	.	TGTGCCAGCAGTGAAGCGGGCACCCATCAGCCCCAGCATTTT	CASSEAGTHQPQHF
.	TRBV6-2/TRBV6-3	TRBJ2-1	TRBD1	TGTGCCAGCAGTTACGCCGGGACAGGGGTGAGGAACTACAATGAGCAGTTCTTC	CASSYAGTGVRNYNEQFF
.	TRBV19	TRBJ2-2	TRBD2	TGTGCCAGTAGTATCGCAAAGGGAGGGCCGGGCACCGGGGAGCTGTTTTTT	CASSIAKGGPGTGELFF
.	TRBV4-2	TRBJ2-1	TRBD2	TGTGCCAGCAGCCAAGTGGTTAGCGGGGGTGGAAATGAGCAGTTCTTC	CASSQVVSGGGNEQFF
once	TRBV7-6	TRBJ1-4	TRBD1	TGTGCCAGCAGCCAACGGTACAGGGGTAATAATGAAAAACTGTTTTTT	CASSQRYRGNNEKLFF
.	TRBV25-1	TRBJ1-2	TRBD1	TGTGCCAGCAGTGACCGGGACAGGGGGCTGCATGGCTACACCTTC	CASSDRDRGLHGYTF
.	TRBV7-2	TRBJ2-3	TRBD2	TGTGCCAGCAGCCGCCGACTAGCGGGGGATCGGACAGATACGCAGTATTTT	CASSRRLAGDRTDTQYF